The 32 T cell receptor beta chains listed next were all sequenced from one sample in a study of T cells after yellow fever vaccination. TCRdb reprocessed the 5' RACE reads with MiXCR, giving one entry per CDR3 protein. The data show approximately 600,000 distinct CDR3 sequences, about 12% seen once. The material was PBMCs, obtained on the day of the yellow fever booster vaccination. The receptors shown here come from a man in his thirties or forties who received the YFV17D yellow fever vaccine.

Ten or more counts support this clonotype. The chain recombines TRBV2 with TRBJ2-2, with 7 positions matching TRBD1. The CDR3 totals 14 residues. Looked up from germline, CDR1 is SNHLY and CDR2 is FYNNEI. The trim removed 7 bases at V and 5 bases at J, leaving 7 bases unmatched. The CDR3 region is CASKLQGSTGELFF. DNA for the CDR3: TGTGCCAGCAAGTTACAGGGGTCGACCGGGGAGCTGTTTTTT.

This rearrangement joins TRBV5-1 to TRBJ2-7; TRBD1 agrees at 10 bases. J gave up 3 bases and V 0 bases, and 9 bases lay outside the gene matches. The CDR3 runs 17 residues. Germline loops: CDR1 SGHRS, CDR2 YFSETQ. As DNA, the CDR3 is TGCGCCAGCAGCTTGGTATGGGACAGGGGTGGCGTCTACGAGCAGTACTTC. It encodes CASSLVWDRGGVYEQYF.

This clonotype was seen only a few times. The chain couples TRBV6-1 to TRBJ2-7, with 14 bases that match TRBD2. The junction had 12 bases not matched to a gene; V was cut back by 6 bases and J by 5 bases. CDR1 is MNHNS and CDR2 is SASEGT in the germline V gene. The CDR3 has 17 amino acids. The chain's CDR3 is CASRLHQGLAGVNEQYF. The CDR3 DNA is TGTGCCAGCAGACTACACCAGGGACTAGCGGGAGTGAACGAGCAGTACTTC.

The chain uses TRBV7-2 and TRBJ2-5; no definite D call. This CDR3 is 13 amino acids long. Between the trimmed V and J ends, which lost 4 bases and 2 bases, there was a span of 8 bases. The V gene's germline CDR1 is SGHTA and CDR2 FQGNSA. The CDR3, as DNA: TGTGCCAGCAGCTCGTATTCGCAAGAGACCCAGTACTTC. Its translation is CASSSYSQETQYF.

Concerning this clonotype: A read error is possible here, since a much larger clone lies one base away. This chain joins TRBV20-1 and TRBJ2-3; 13 bases are shared with TRBD2. This CDR3 spans 15 amino acids. CDR1 and CDR2 (germline): DFQATT, SNEGSKA (reference sequence). The CDR3 protein is CSAVRTSGSRGTHYF. CDR3 in DNA: TGCAGTGCTGTCCGGACTAGCGGGAGTAGGGGTACGCACTATTTT.

The chain has TRBV5-1 and TRBJ1-1; D may be TRBD1 (6 bases). The V end was cut by 1 base, the J end by 5 bases, with 12 bases between. This CDR3 is built from 14 residues. CDR1 and CDR2 (germline): SGHRS, YFSETQ. The CDR3 DNA sequence: TGCGCCAGCAGCTTGACAGGGACGGGAACTGAAGCTTTCTTT. Its translation is CASSLTGTGTEAFF.

The V and J genes are TRBV7-2 and TRBJ1-5; no definite D call. V dropped 0 bases and J dropped 6 bases, with 9 bases sitting between them. This CDR3 is built from 14 residues. Germline values: CDR1 SGHTA, CDR2 FQGNSA. Here the CDR3 DNA reads TGTGCCAGCAGCTTAGCGGCGGTTCGTCAGCCCCAGCATTTT. Its protein product is CASSLAAVRQPQHF. The complete variable domain, with remaining parts taken from reference TRBV7-2 and TRBJ1-5, reads GAGVSQSPSNKVTEKGKDVELRCDPISGHTALYWYRQSLGQGLEFLIYFQGNSAPDKSGLPSDRFSAERTGGSVSTLTIQRTQQEDSAVYLCASSLAAVRQPQHFGDGTRLSIL.

This clonotype was seen a few times. The chain recombines TRBV4-3 with TRBJ2-1; possibly TRBD1 or TRBD2 for D (5 bases each). Trimming took 1 base from V and 7 from J, leaving 11 bases between them. The CDR3 runs to 14 residues. Germline-derived CDR1 and CDR2 are LGHNA and YSLEER. For the CDR3, the DNA is TGCGCCAGCAGCCAAGTTAGAGGGGTGAATGAGCAGTTCTTC. The encoded protein is CASSQVRGVNEQFF.

The chain uses TRBV7-6 and TRBJ2-7; D is possibly TRBD1 or TRBD2 (5 bases each). V was trimmed by 0 bases and J by 2 bases, leaving 17 bases between them. The CDR3 is made up of 17 amino acids. Germline loops: CDR1 SGHVS, CDR2 FNYEAQ. The CDR3 here is CASSLAFLGTVTYEQYF. DNA of the CDR3: TGTGCCAGCAGCTTAGCCTTCCTGGGGACGGTGACCTACGAGCAGTACTTC.

Here the CDR3 reads CASSQEGQGFQFF. The CDR3 coding sequence is TGCGCCAGCAGCCAAGAGGGACAGGGCTTTCAGTTCTTC. The chain employs TRBV4-3 and TRBJ2-1; 9 positions match TRBD1. The CDR3 extends over 13 amino acids. V lost 0 bases and J lost 13; bases outside the gene matches: 4. The germline V gene encodes CDR1 LGHNA and CDR2 YSLEER.

This clonotype appeared a few times. The chain has TRBV6-2 or TRBV6-3 and TRBJ1-1; TRBD1 matches 7 bases. Germline trimming cut 8 bases from V and 12 bases from J; bases unmatched to any gene: 12. The V gene's germline CDR1 is MNHEY and CDR2 SVGEGT. CDR3 length: 12 residues. This CDR3 is CASEGARDISFF. DNA for the CDR3: TGTGCCAGCGAGGGGGCTAGGGACATTTCTTTCTTT.

The V gene is TRBV29-1, the J gene TRBJ2-5, with 11 nucleotides matching TRBD2. There are 16 residues in the CDR3. Germline-derived CDR1 and CDR2 are SQVTM and ANQGSEA. The ends lost 1 base at V and 7 bases at J; junction bases unmatched: 11. The CDR3: CSVEAGTSGSSGTQYF. DNA of the CDR3: TGCAGCGTTGAAGCCGGGACTAGCGGATCGTCAGGGACCCAGTACTTC. Filled out from reference TRBV29-1 and TRBJ2-5, the complete variable domain reads SAVISQKPSRDICQRGTSLTIQCQVDSQVTMMFWYRQQPGQSLTLIATANQGSEATYESGFVIDKFPISRPNLTFSTLTVSNMSPEDSSIYLCSVEAGTSGSSGTQYFGPGTRLLVL.

This clonotype was picked up many times. This chain uses TRBV21-1 with TRBJ2-1. TRBV21-1 is a listed pseudogene. The CDR3 consists of 14 residues. CDR3 DNA sequence: TGTGCCAGCAACCAGCTCAAGGCCGAAAATGAGCAGTTCTTC. Translating gives CASNQLKAENEQFF.

This clonotype has only a few counts. The chain carries TRBV2 and TRBJ2-7, with D possibly being TRBD1 (6 bases). There are 13 residues in the CDR3. Per germline, CDR1 SNHLY and CDR2 FYNNEI. The V gene lost 8 bases and the J gene lost 5 bases, with 16 bases spanning the gap. This chain's CDR3 is CASHTGQGDEQYF. CDR3 in DNA: TGTGCCAGCCACACAGGGCAGGGCGACGAGCAGTACTTC.

The chain couples TRBV7-2 to TRBJ2-2; D is undetermined. Trimming left V 7 bases short and J 5 bases short, with 8 bases between. This CDR3 has 12 residues. CDR1 is SGHTA, CDR2 FQGNSA, per germline. CDR3 nucleotide sequence: TGTGCCAGCACCCGCGGAACCGGGGAGCTGTTTTTT. This encodes CASTRGTGELFF.

The chain combines TRBV29-1 with TRBJ2-4, with D perhaps matching TRBD2 (6 bases). CDR1 is SQVTM and CDR2 is ANQGSEA in the germline V gene. This CDR3 comprises 15 residues. The germline V and J ends were trimmed by 5 bases and 0 bases, with 14 bases remaining between them. As DNA, the CDR3 is TGCAGCGTTCGGGACGGGAGAGAAGCCAAAAACATTCAGTACTTC. Translated: CSVRDGREAKNIQYF.

This clonotype was detected only a few times. V and J are TRBV27 and TRBJ2-7, with 13 positions matching TRBD2. Germline V gene data show CDR1 as MNHEY and CDR2 as SMNVEV (reference sequence). Trimming removed 2 bases from V and 3 bases from J; junction bases left unmatched: 4. This CDR3 spans 16 amino acids. CDR3 sequence (DNA): TGTGCCAGCAGTTTAAGTGGGACTAGCGGGAACTACGAGCAGTACTTC. Residues: CASSLSGTSGNYEQYF.

This clonotype was detected only a few times. The V and J genes are TRBV12-3 or TRBV12-4 and TRBJ1-1; 7 bases fit TRBD1. The CDR3 covers 15 residues. J was trimmed by 4 bases and V by 5 bases; bases with no gene match: 10. The CDR3 is CASSTQQGHRTEAFF. CDR3 DNA sequence: TGTGCCAGCAGTACCCAACAGGGGCATCGCACTGAAGCTTTCTTT.

The chain recombines TRBV3-1 with TRBJ2-7; D might be TRBD2 (6 bases). This CDR3 spans 15 amino acids. With 1 base removed from V and 6 bases from J, the gap between germline ends came to 16 bases. The V gene's germline CDR1 is LGHDT and CDR2 YNNKEL (reference sequence). The CDR3 region is CASSQGRHPGGEQYF. The CDR3 DNA reads as TGTGCCAGCAGCCAAGGTCGGCACCCCGGGGGCGAGCAGTACTTC.

V usage is TRBV25-1 and J usage is TRBJ2-7; TRBD2 matches 11 bases. The length of the CDR3 is 18 residues. Trimming at V came to 4 bases and at J to 1 base, leaving 12 bases not matched to a gene. CDR1 and CDR2 (germline): MGHDK, SYGVNS. The CDR3 sequence: CASSGLGLAETPSYEQYF. The CDR3 nucleotides are TGTGCCAGCAGTGGACTGGGACTAGCGGAGACACCTTCCTACGAGCAGTACTTC.

V and J are TRBV10-3 and TRBJ2-1; 13 positions agree with TRBD2. The CDR3 runs 15 residues. V dropped 9 bases and J dropped 7; count of bases not matched to a gene: 9. CDR1 is ENHRY, CDR2 SYGVKD, per germline. CDR3 in DNA: TGTGCCATTACTGCCGGGACTAGCGGGACAAATGAGCAGTTCTTC. This gives the protein CAITAGTSGTNEQFF.

This sequence joins TRBV7-8 and TRBJ1-2; 8 bases match TRBD1. From germline, CDR1 is SGHVS and CDR2 FQNEAQ. Losses at the gene ends were 5 bases for V and 0 bases for J; bases not matched to a gene: 8. The CDR3 contains 16 residues. CDR3 protein: CASSQGAGMTNYGYTF. The CDR3 DNA reads as TGTGCCAGCAGCCAGGGGGCGGGCATGACTAACTATGGCTACACCTTC.

The sample holds a few counts of this clonotype. CDR3 region: CATSRDQLAAQYF. The CDR3 region has the DNA TGTGCCACCAGCAGAGACCAACTAGCAGCGCAGTATTTT. The chain is built from TRBV15 and TRBJ2-3; weak D call: TRBD2 (6 bases). The CDR3 sequence is 13 residues long. CDR1 LNHNV and CDR2 YYDKDF come from the germline V gene (reference sequence). V lost 0 bases and J lost 10, with 11 bases in between.

CDR3: CATKWGRSRSYNEQFF. The CDR3 DNA reads TGTGCCACTAAGTGGGGCCGGAGTCGCTCCTACAATGAGCAGTTCTTC. The chain joins TRBV19 to TRBJ2-1, with D perhaps TRBD1 (5 bases). CDR1 LNHDA and CDR2 SQIVND come from the germline V gene (reference sequence). The CDR3 totals 16 residues. The V end was cut by 10 bases, the J end by 0 bases, with 19 bases between. Full variable domain (remainder filled in from reference TRBV19 and TRBJ2-1): DGGITQSPKYLFRKEGQNVTLSCEQNLNHDAMYWYRQDPGQGLRLIYYSQIVNDFQKGDIAEGYSVSREKKESFPLTVTSAQKNPTAFYLCATKWGRSRSYNEQFFGPGTRLTVL.

The chain has TRBV7-2 and TRBJ1-2; TRBD1 matches 9 bases. The CDR3 contains 16 residues. Looked up from germline, CDR1 is SGHTA and CDR2 is FQGNSA. The junction had 9 bases not matched to a gene; V was cut back by 1 base and J by 6 bases. In DNA form, the CDR3 reads TGTGCCAGCAGCTTAGTCGCGGGACAGGGAGCCCATGGCTACACCTTC. It specifies CASSLVAGQGAHGYTF.

V and J are TRBV3-1 and TRBJ2-7; D remains unclear. The CDR3 is 13 residues long. Germline CDR1 is LGHDT and CDR2 is YNNKEL (reference sequence). Trimming left V 2 bases short and J 9 bases short, with 14 bases between. CDR3 loop: CASSQSPGLAQYF. CDR3 sequence (DNA): TGTGCCAGCAGCCAATCCCCCGGGCTCGCGCAGTACTTC.

This clonotype was seen a few times. J is TRBJ2-7 and V is TRBV20-1, with TRBD2 identical over 7 bases. V shed 4 bases and J 5 bases; nucleotides not matched to a gene: 29. The CDR3 covers 20 residues. Germline V gene sequence: CDR1 DFQATT, CDR2 SNEGSKA (reference sequence). Here the CDR3 reads CSAIVGLGSAGDSRVHEQYF. The CDR3 nucleotides are TGCAGTGCTATAGTGGGATTGGGTTCGGCGGGGGATTCGAGGGTCCACGAGCAGTACTTC.

This clonotype has only a few counts. The chain has TRBV6-1 and TRBJ2-1; TRBD2 agrees at 9 bases. Germline V CDR1 and CDR2: MNHNS, SASEGT. The ends lost 5 bases at V and 4 bases at J; junction bases unmatched: 6. The CDR3 runs to 15 residues. The CDR3 spells CASSPTSGFYNEQFF. The CDR3 DNA follows: TGTGCCAGCAGTCCGACTAGCGGATTTTACAATGAGCAGTTCTTC.

The chain carries TRBV6-5 and TRBJ2-7, with D perhaps matching TRBD1 (6 bases). Germline CDR1 and CDR2: MNHEY and SVGAGI. CDR3 length: 14 residues. Trimming stripped 0 bases from V and 5 bases from J, with 11 bases between. The CDR3 protein is CASSYSRQGHEQYF. In DNA form, the CDR3 reads TGTGCCAGCAGTTACTCGAGGCAGGGGCACGAGCAGTACTTC.

With regard to this clonotype: This may come from a read error, since a much larger clone is one base off. V usage is TRBV11-2 and J usage is TRBJ1-1; D unresolved. Trimming shortened V by 5 bases and J by 3 bases, and 10 bases separated the two germline ends. The CDR3 covers 13 residues. Germline V lookup: CDR1 SGHAT, CDR2 FQNNGV. CDR3 protein: CASSRFGYTEAFF. The CDR3 nucleotides read TGTGCCAGCAGCCGGTTTGGGTACACTGAAGCTTTCTTT.

A few counts support this clonotype. The V gene is TRBV5-1, the J gene TRBJ2-5; the match to TRBD2 covers 8 bases. CDR1 SGHRS and CDR2 YFSETQ come from the germline V gene. Trimming cost V 4 bases and J 5 bases; bases outside gene matches: 10. This CDR3 comprises 15 residues. The CDR3 loop is CASSRGGRTGETQYF. Here the CDR3 DNA reads TGCGCCAGCAGCCGCGGGGGGAGAACGGGCGAGACCCAGTACTTC.

In its sample, this clonotype was seen a few times. This rearrangement joins TRBV7-8 to TRBJ1-5; D not resolved. V was trimmed by 8 bases and J by 4 bases, leaving 12 bases between them. The CDR3 runs to 13 residues. Germline loops: CDR1 SGHVS, CDR2 FQNEAQ. CDR3 sequence (DNA): TGTGCCAGCGGGTACAGCCAAAATCAGCCCCAGCATTTT. It is translated as CASGYSQNQPQHF.